Listed here are 6 T cell receptor beta chains from one sample, sequenced in a study of blood T cell repertoires in COVID-19. The protocol was immunoSEQ multiplex PCR, while the TCRdb copy is restricted to in-frame clones and leaves out a portion. This table has tens of thousands of clones, around 81% appearing once. Sequenced input: peripheral blood. All receptors derive from a man aged 45 to 65 with acute or convalescent COVID-19.

J is TRBJ1-3 and V is TRBV27; possibly TRBD1 for D (5 bases). Per germline, CDR1 MNHEY and CDR2 SMNVEV (reference sequence). This CDR3 spans 16 amino acids. V was shortened by 4 bases and J by 0 bases, with 13 bases between the two germline ends. CDR3 protein: CASSSAYQGSGNTIYF. DNA for the CDR3: TGTGCCAGCAGTTCCGCTTATCAGGGCTCTGGAAACACCATATATTTT.

This chain uses TRBV2 with TRBJ1-4; a weak D match, TRBD1 (5 bases). This CDR3 contains 13 residues. V was pared by 8 bases and J by 8 bases, with 15 bases between. CDR1 SNHLY and CDR2 FYNNEI come from the germline V gene. The CDR3 is CASGGGRREKLFF. The DNA of the CDR3 is TGTGCCAGCGGGGGGGGTCGGCGCGAAAAACTGTTTTTT.

The genes are TRBV2 and TRBJ2-3; TRBD2 matches 12 bases. With 8 bases clipped from V and 2 bases from J, the junction kept 14 bases outside the gene matches. Germline values: CDR1 SNHLY, CDR2 FYNNEI. This CDR3 contains 18 residues. The CDR3 DNA sequence: TGTGCCAGCGGCGAAGTCCTAGCGGGAGGGCCGGTCACAGATACGCAGTATTTT. It specifies CASGEVLAGGPVTDTQYF. Full variable domain (remainder filled in from reference TRBV2 and TRBJ2-3): EPEVTQTPSHQVTQMGQEVILRCVPISNHLYFYWYRQILGQKVEFLVSFYNNEISEKSEIFDDQFSVERPDGSNFTLKIRSTKLEDSAMYFCASGEVLAGGPVTDTQYFGPGTRLTVL.

The J gene is TRBJ2-7, the V gene TRBV28, with D tentatively TRBD1 (6 bases). The V end was cut by 4 bases, the J end by 0 bases, with 7 bases between. The germline CDR1 and CDR2 sequences are MDHEN and SYDVKM. The CDR3 runs 13 residues. CDR3 in DNA: TGTGCCAGCAGTTCGGACAGCTCCTACGAGCAGTACTTC. Translation: CASSSDSSYEQYF.

In the case of this clone: Additional DNA sequences in this sample encode the identical CDR3. The chain links TRBV5-4 to TRBJ1-6, with a tentative D call TRBD1 (5 bases). This CDR3 comprises 14 residues. V was clipped by 4 bases and J by 5 bases, with 10 bases between them. Germline V gene lookup returns CDR1 SGHNT and CDR2 YYREEE (reference sequence). Here the CDR3 DNA reads TGTGCCAGCAGCCTGGGACGGGATAATTCACCCCTCCACTTT. Translating it yields CASSLGRDNSPLHF.

The sample holds one count of this clone. Different DNA sequences within this sample yield the same CDR3. The chain joins TRBV28 to TRBJ2-5; D gene unclear. CDR1 and CDR2 from the germline V gene are MDHEN and SYDVKM. Trimming cost V 6 bases and J 1 base, with 6 bases left between them. This CDR3 is 12 amino acids long. The CDR3 DNA sequence: TGTGCCAGCAGAGCGTCCCAAGAGACCCAGTACTTC. This encodes CASRASQETQYF.